This passage covers 9 T cell receptor beta chains from one sample sequenced in a study of blood T cell repertoires in COVID-19. Generated by immunoSEQ multiplex PCR, the TCRdb table keeps only in-frame clones and is missing some. The table has about 69,000 clones, 82% seen once. Sequences were obtained from peripheral blood. All receptors derive from a human donor in a cohort sampled during active COVID-19.

The chain employs TRBV9 and TRBJ2-3, with D maybe TRBD2 (6 bases). The germline V and J ends were trimmed by 4 bases and 5 bases, with 11 bases remaining between them. Germline V CDR1 and CDR2: SGDLS, YYNGEE. The CDR3 contains 13 residues. CDR3 residues: CASSPGLKDTQYF. Written as DNA, the CDR3 is TGTGCCAGCAGCCCGGGACTGAAAGATACGCAGTATTTT.

This rearrangement joins TRBV5-1 to TRBJ2-2; 11 nucleotides align to TRBD1. This CDR3 region has 17 residues. Germline trimming cut 5 bases from V and 1 base from J; bases unmatched to any gene: 7. Germline CDR1 and CDR2: SGHRS and YFSETQ. The chain's CDR3 is CASSSSGTGGNTGELFF. CDR3 DNA sequence: TGCGCCAGCAGTTCCTCCGGGACAGGGGGGAACACCGGGGAGCTGTTTTTT. Full variable domain (missing parts from reference TRBV5-1 and TRBJ2-2): KAGVTQTPRYLIKTRGQQVTLSCSPISGHRSVSWYQQTPGQGLQFLFEYFSETQRNKGNFPGRFSGRQFSNSRSEMNVSTLELGDSALYLCASSSSGTGGNTGELFFGEGSRLTVL.

This clone has only one observation. The chain couples TRBV24-1 to TRBJ2-5, with 7 bases fitting TRBD2. Losses at the gene ends were 5 bases for V and 4 bases for J; bases not matched to a gene: 3. The CDR3 is 13 amino acids. Germline CDR1 reads KGHDR; CDR2 reads SFDVKD. The CDR3, as DNA: TGTGCCACCAGTGGTCCGGGGGGAGAGACCCAGTACTTC. It is translated as CATSGPGGETQYF.

This clone has only one observation. This chain connects TRBV18 to TRBJ1-1; maybe TRBD1 (5 bases). V gave up 0 bases and J gave up 5 bases, with 10 bases separating them. Germline loops: CDR1 KGHSH, CDR2 LQKENI. The length of the CDR3 is 14 residues. The CDR3 reads CASSPPGGRTEAFF. For the CDR3, the DNA is TGTGCCAGCTCACCACCGGGGGGGAGGACTGAAGCTTTCTTT.

This rearrangement joins TRBV10-3 to TRBJ1-1; tentatively, D is TRBD1 (5 bases). Germline CDR1 ENHRY, CDR2 SYGVKD. The V and J ends lost 4 bases and 2 bases respectively, with 8 bases between them. CDR3 length: 13 residues. The CDR3 DNA sequence: TGTGCCATCAGTGTACAGGAAAACACTGAAGCTTTCTTT. Translating gives CAISVQENTEAFF.

The chain links TRBV6-6 to TRBJ2-5; D gene uncertain. The CDR3 is 12 amino acids. The V end was cut by 4 bases, the J end by 5 bases, with 8 bases between. Germline assignment: CDR1 MNHNY and CDR2 SVGAGI (reference sequence). The CDR3 DNA reads as TGTGCCAGCAGTTCTACGTTGGAGACCCAGTACTTC. Protein sequence: CASSSTLETQYF.

The rearrangement joins TRBV15 to TRBJ1-5, with 10 bases aligning to TRBD1. Trimming cost V 5 bases and J 3 bases; bases outside gene matches: 7. The CDR3 contains 16 residues. The germline CDR1 and CDR2 sequences are LNHNV and YYDKDF (reference sequence). The CDR3 sequence: CATSGTGALPNQPQHF. The CDR3 DNA is TGTGCCACCAGCGGGACAGGGGCCCTTCCCAATCAGCCCCAGCATTTT.

The DNA for the CDR3 is TGCGCCAGCAGCGCTTACGGGACAGGGGGATATGGCTACACCTTC. Protein: CASSAYGTGGYGYTF. V gene TRBV4-1 combines with J gene TRBJ1-2; 11 bases line up with TRBD1. CDR3 length: 15 residues. CDR1 is MGHRA and CDR2 is YSYEKL in the germline V gene. V dropped 5 bases and J dropped 5; count of bases not matched to a gene: 7.

V is TRBV11-2 and J is TRBJ2-1; tentatively, D is TRBD2 (6 bases). V was clipped by 3 bases and J by 4 bases, with 13 bases between them. Germline assignment: CDR1 SGHAT and CDR2 FQNNGV. This CDR3 is 15 amino acids long. The CDR3 spells CASSLGGVPYNEQFF. CDR3 coding DNA: TGTGCCAGCAGCTTGGGAGGAGTGCCTTACAATGAGCAGTTCTTC.